The 24 T cell receptor beta chains listed next were all sequenced from one sample in a study of regulatory T cells in long-lasting Graves disease. Documented time point: newly diagnosed GD, antithyroid drugs for less than 3 months. PBMC RNA was the source of the TCR library. Combining iRepertoire HTBI primers with Arm-PCR of CDR3 regions, the authors built TCR beta libraries. Each CDR3 protein gets one entry after TCRdb re-called the multiplex PCR reads with MiXCR. The sample comprises 440,000 or so distinct CDR3 sequences, 15% of which are singletons, and around 15% rests with the top ten. These data also formed part of another study, on T cells in Graves' hyperthyroidism and ophthalmopathy.

This specimen consisted of peripheral blood mononuclear cells (PBMCs), obtained at new diagnosis, from a patient treated with antithyroid drugs. These receptors all come from a woman in her 30s with Graves disease.

The sample holds many counts of this clonotype. This chain joins TRBV28 and TRBJ2-7; 11 positions match TRBD2. CDR3 size: 14 residues. Germline V lookup: CDR1 MDHEN, CDR2 SYDVKM. Losses at the gene ends were 3 bases for V and 3 bases for J; bases not matched to a gene: 1. CDR3 protein: CASSFSGRDYEQYF. CDR3 nucleotides: TGTGCCAGCAGTTTTAGCGGGAGGGACTACGAGCAGTACTTC.

There are many counts of this clonotype. The chain carries TRBV6-2 or TRBV6-3 and TRBJ2-2; D possibly uses TRBD1 or TRBD2 (6 bases each). Germline lookup yields CDR1 MNHEY and CDR2 SVGEGT. The V end lost 0 bases, the J end lost 6 bases, and 29 bases lay between the germline ends. The CDR3 runs 21 residues. In DNA form, the CDR3 reads TGTGCCAGCAGTTACTCGAGCGGGCAGGGGCTCGCAATAGAGGTCCCCGGGGAGCTGTTTTTT. Translating it yields CASSYSSGQGLAIEVPGELFF.

The rearrangement uses TRBV3-1 and TRBJ1-1; perhaps TRBD1 as D (5 bases). The CDR3 totals 14 residues. Germline CDR1 reads LGHDT; CDR2 reads YNNKEL (reference sequence). V dropped 1 base and J dropped 7 bases, with 13 bases sitting between them. The CDR3 here is CASSQGDSGFEAFF. As DNA, the CDR3 is TGTGCCAGCAGCCAAGGTGACAGTGGGTTTGAAGCTTTCTTT.

This clonotype was detected many times. The chain joins TRBV20-1 to TRBJ2-1; D might be TRBD2 (5 bases). CDR1 is DFQATT, CDR2 SNEGSKA, per germline (reference sequence). The V gene lost 0 bases and the J gene lost 5 bases, with 14 bases spanning the gap. CDR3 length: 15 amino acids. DNA for the CDR3: TGCAGTGCTAGAGATCCCAGCGGAGTTCACAATGAGCAGTTCTTC. This sequence encodes CSARDPSGVHNEQFF.

This clonotype was seen repeatedly, ten times or more. CDR3 bases: TGTGCCAGCAGCTTGGGGTCCGGCAGCAATCAGCCCCAGCATTTT. This gives the protein CASSLGSGSNQPQHF. The V gene is TRBV11-1, the J gene TRBJ1-5; D remains ambiguous. CDR1 and CDR2 from the germline V gene are SGHAT and FQDESV (reference sequence). The CDR3 totals 15 residues. Trimming shortened V by 3 bases and J by 1 base, and 10 bases separated the two germline ends.

The chain employs TRBV18 and TRBJ1-1; 9 nucleotides match TRBD1. Germline V gene lookup returns CDR1 KGHSH and CDR2 LQKENI. Trimming at V came to 5 bases and at J to 12 bases, leaving 4 bases not matched to a gene. The CDR3 runs 11 residues. The CDR3 DNA follows: TGTGCCAGCTCAGCGGGACAGGGAACTTTCTTT. This translates into CASSAGQGTFF.

This clonotype appeared many times. One junction end does not reproduce the germline sequence, and a read error may be involved. This sequence joins TRBV28 and TRBJ1-1; 7 positions agree with TRBD1. CDR3 length: 13 residues. The germline CDR1 and CDR2 sequences are MDHEN and SYDVKM. In nucleotides, the CDR3 is TGTGCCAGCCTTCCAGGGGGGAACGCTGAAGCTTTCTTT. Residues: CASLPGGNAEAFF.

This clonotype was found many times. The chain carries TRBV3-1 and TRBJ1-1; D is undetermined. The CDR3 length is 16 residues. Germline V gene lookup returns CDR1 LGHDT and CDR2 YNNKEL (reference sequence). The germline V and J ends were trimmed by 0 bases and 1 base, with 12 bases remaining between them. CDR3 amino acids: CASSQDEGRQNTEAFF. In nucleotides, the CDR3 is TGTGCCAGCAGCCAAGATGAGGGCAGACAGAACACTGAAGCTTTCTTT.

This clonotype has a handful of counts. The CDR3 region has the DNA TGTGCCGTCCCCGGTTTTTCTGGGGCCAACGTCCTGACTTTC. Translated: CAVPGFSGANVLTF. J is TRBJ2-6 and V is TRBV7-8, with D uncertain. Germline CDR1 reads SGHVS; CDR2 reads FQNEAQ. Trimming took 11 bases from V and 1 from J, leaving 12 bases between them. The CDR3 length is 14 residues.

In its sample, this clonotype was seen a few times. J is TRBJ1-1 and V is TRBV6-1; TRBD1 is a possible D gene (6 bases). The CDR3 loop spans 14 amino acids. V was shortened by 5 bases and J by 1 base, with 11 bases between the two germline ends. CDR1 is MNHNS and CDR2 is SASEGT in the germline V gene. DNA for the CDR3: TGTGCCAGCAGTACTCGGGACACGAACACTGAAGCTTTCTTT. Its translation: CASSTRDTNTEAFF.

There are a few counts of this clonotype. The chain uses TRBV20-1 and TRBJ2-2; unclear D gene. V lost 0 bases to trimming and J lost 3 bases, with 14 bases between them. There are 16 residues in the CDR3. Germline CDR1 reads DFQATT; CDR2 reads SNEGSKA (reference sequence). CDR3 nucleotide sequence: TGCAGTGCTAGAGAGGAAGTAGGCAGGTACACCGGGGAGCTGTTTTTT. Encoded protein: CSAREEVGRYTGELFF.

This clonotype was counted ten times or more. The chain has TRBV6-4 and TRBJ2-7; no clear D. CDR1 is MRHNA, CDR2 SNTAGT, per germline. The CDR3 totals 13 residues. Trimming shortened V by 8 bases and J by 4 bases, and 15 bases separated the two germline ends. As DNA, the CDR3 is TGTGCCAGCCCCGAGGCTAGAGGTTACGAGCAGTACTTC. Translation gives CASPEARGYEQYF.

The chain joins TRBV2 to TRBJ1-5; D gene unclear. The ends were cut back, 7 bases at V and 7 bases at J, with 17 bases in the middle. The germline V gene encodes CDR1 SNHLY and CDR2 FYNNEI. This CDR3 spans 14 amino acids. Here the CDR3 DNA reads TGTGCCAGCACCCTGATCGGGCGAAGGCAGCCCCAGCATTTT. Its translation is CASTLIGRRQPQHF.

Of note for this clonotype: A much larger clonotype is one base distant, so this may be a read error. This chain connects TRBV15 to TRBJ1-4; 7 positions agree with TRBD1. The CDR3 sequence is 16 residues long. In germline, CDR1 is LNHNV, CDR2 YYDKDF (reference sequence). V lost 2 bases to trimming and J lost 4 bases; unmatched junction nucleotides: 7. CDR3 residues: CATSRYPTGINEKLFF. Written as DNA, the CDR3 is TGTGCCACCAGCAGATATCCGACAGGGATTAATGAAAAACTGTTTTTT.

This clonotype was picked up many times. The J gene is TRBJ1-2, the V gene TRBV6-9; D unclear. CDR1 is MNHGY and CDR2 is SVAAGI in the germline V gene. V lost 3 bases to trimming and J lost 4 bases, with 15 bases between them. The CDR3 length is 15 residues. The CDR3 loop is CASSYAMAGSYGYTF. In DNA form, the CDR3 reads TGTGCCAGCAGTTACGCCATGGCGGGTTCCTATGGCTACACCTTC.

This clonotype was counted many times. The chain has TRBV11-2 and TRBJ2-5; possibly TRBD1 for D (5 bases). The CDR3 totals 16 residues. CDR1 and CDR2 (germline): SGHAT, FQNNGV. V was clipped by 1 base and J by 5 bases, with 17 bases between them. The CDR3 coding sequence is TGTGCCAGCAGCTTAGTTTCAGGGTGGGGTGTTGAGACCCAGTACTTC. It is translated as CASSLVSGWGVETQYF.

This clonotype was counted ten times or more. The chain uses TRBV27 and TRBJ2-7, with TRBD2 as a possible D gene (7 bases). CDR1 is MNHEY, CDR2 SMNVEV, per germline (reference sequence). Between the trimmed V and J ends, which lost 5 bases and 4 bases, there was a span of 15 bases. This CDR3 is built from 14 residues. The CDR3 DNA sequence: TGTGCCAGCAGTCTCGGGGGGCAGGTGTACGAGCAGTACTTC. As protein: CASSLGGQVYEQYF.

This clonotype was observed a few times. The genes are TRBV9 and TRBJ2-2; D not certain. Trimming pared 3 bases from V and 7 bases from J, leaving 7 bases between. CDR3 length: 12 residues. CDR1 is SGDLS, CDR2 YYNGEE, per germline. CDR3 DNA: TGTGCCAGCAGCGGTAGTTTCGGGGAGCTGTTTTTT. This encodes CASSGSFGELFF. The full variable domain, completed using reference TRBV9 and TRBJ2-2, is DSGVTQTPKHLITATGQRVTLRCSPRSGDLSVYWYQQSLDQGLQFLIQYYNGEERAKGNILERFSAQQFPDLHSELNLSSLELGDSALYFCASSGSFGELFFGEGSRLTVL.

In the case of this clonotype: Since a much larger clone is just one base distant, this may be a read error. The chain recombines TRBV3-1 with TRBJ1-2; unclear D gene. Germline V gene data show CDR1 as LGHDT and CDR2 as YNNKEL (reference sequence). This CDR3 is built from 12 residues. The CDR3 is CARSQQIGGYTF. The CDR3 region has the DNA TGTGCCCGCAGCCAGCAAATTGGAGGCTACACCTTC. The variable domain in full, completed from reference TRBV3-1 and TRBJ1-2, reads DTAVSQTPKYLVTQMGNDKSIKCEQNLGHDTMYWYKQDSKKFLKIMFSYNNKELIINETVPNRFSPKSPDKAHLNLHINSLELGDSAVYFCARSQQIGGYTFGSGTRLTVV.

This clonotype was detected ten times or more. This chain joins TRBV12-5 and TRBJ2-1; D might be TRBD2 (5 bases). The CDR3 loop spans 15 amino acids. The V and J ends lost 1 base and 2 bases respectively, with 9 bases between them. The V gene's germline CDR1 is LGHNT and CDR2 FRNRAP. The CDR3 loop is CASGLAGRTYNEQFF. The DNA of the CDR3 is TGTGCTAGTGGTTTGGCGGGAAGGACCTACAATGAGCAGTTCTTC. Using reference TRBV12-5 and TRBJ2-1 for the parts outside the CDR3, the full variable domain is DARVTQTPRHKVTEMGQEVTMRCQPILGHNTVFWYRQTMMQGLELLAYFRNRAPLDDSGMPKDRFSAEMPDATLATLKIQPSEPRDSAVYFCASGLAGRTYNEQFFGPGTRLTVL.

Concerning this clonotype itself: This may stem from a read error, because a much larger clone lies one nucleotide away. The V call is TRBV20-1, the J call TRBJ2-2; D gene unclear. With 6 bases removed from V and 5 bases from J, the gap between germline ends came to 19 bases. Germline lookup yields CDR1 DFQATT and CDR2 SNEGSKA (reference sequence). CDR3 size: 15 residues. CDR3 DNA sequence: TGCAGTGCCCAGCTCGGACGGAAGGAGACCGGGGAGCTGTTTTTT. Protein: CSAQLGRKETGELFF.

This clonotype was detected a few times. The chain has TRBV7-6 and TRBJ1-6; D not resolved. The CDR3 runs to 16 residues. Germline V gene data show CDR1 as SGHVS and CDR2 as FNYEAQ. Trimming shortened V by 2 bases and J by 7 bases, and 15 bases separated the two germline ends. The DNA of the CDR3 is TGTGCCAGCAGCTTACGCGCGTTCGGCCGCAATTCACCCCTCCACTTT. Translating gives CASSLRAFGRNSPLHF.

This clonotype came up a few times. The rearrangement links TRBV7-6 to TRBJ2-7, with 10 nucleotides matching TRBD2. This CDR3 comprises 17 residues. Germline V gene data show CDR1 as SGHVS and CDR2 as FNYEAQ. Losses at the gene ends were 8 bases for V and 4 bases for J; bases not matched to a gene: 17. CDR3 in amino acids: CASGIGSGRGGAYEQYF. CDR3 bases: TGTGCCAGCGGTATCGGAAGCGGGAGGGGGGGGGCTTACGAGCAGTACTTC.

This clonotype came up many times. V and J are TRBV5-1 and TRBJ2-5; D perhaps matches TRBD1 (5 bases). CDR3 length equals 14 residues. Germline lookup yields CDR1 SGHRS and CDR2 YFSETQ. Between the trimmed V and J ends, which lost 0 bases and 5 bases, there was a span of 11 bases. The CDR3 DNA follows: TGCGCCAGCAGCTTGGCAGGGCCGGAGGAGACCCAGTACTTC. Protein product: CASSLAGPEETQYF.